A single T cell receptor beta chain is shown here with its context. The data belong to a study of blood T cell repertoires in COVID-19. Study at large: The analysed material was cDNA or gDNA that came from T cells, B-cell-depleted T cells, or PBMCs.

V dropped 6 bases and J dropped 6 bases, with 18 bases sitting between them. Germline values: CDR1 KGHSH, CDR2 LQKENI. The CDR3 loop spans 15 amino acids. How the authors handled the data: Reference gene primer amplification gave estimated nucleated cell counts. TCRdb's table, derived via immunoSEQ multiplex PCR, lists solely in-frame clones and lacks some. That table gives V, J and clone size, and the DNA gave D and trimming. The data contain about 330,000 clones, under 95% of them singletons. Cohorts were determined from participant-reported clinical history. Two consecutive negative NP/OP PCR tests, clearance, or resolved symptoms defined Cohort 3 recovery.

This receptor was identified in a woman aged 25 to 39 who had recovered from COVID-19. The chain recombines TRBV18 with TRBJ2-1; D perhaps matches TRBD2 (5 bases). What was sequenced was PBMCs or T cells enriched from blood (not recorded which). The CDR3 DNA follows: TGTGCCAGCTCCTACGGACGGAGGACCAGCAATGAGCAGTTCTTC. It is translated as CASSYGRRTSNEQFF.